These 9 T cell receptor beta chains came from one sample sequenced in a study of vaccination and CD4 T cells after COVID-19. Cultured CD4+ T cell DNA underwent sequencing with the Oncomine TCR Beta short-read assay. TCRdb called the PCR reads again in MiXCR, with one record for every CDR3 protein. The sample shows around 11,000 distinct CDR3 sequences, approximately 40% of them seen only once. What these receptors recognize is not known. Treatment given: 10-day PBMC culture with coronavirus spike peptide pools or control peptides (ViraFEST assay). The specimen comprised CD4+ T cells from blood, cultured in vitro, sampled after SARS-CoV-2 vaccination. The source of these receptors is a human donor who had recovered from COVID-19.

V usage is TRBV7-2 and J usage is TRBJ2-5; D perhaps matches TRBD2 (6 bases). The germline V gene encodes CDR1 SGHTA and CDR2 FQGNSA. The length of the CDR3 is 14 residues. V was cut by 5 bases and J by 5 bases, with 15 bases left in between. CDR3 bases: TGTGCCAGCAGCCGCCCGGTGGCGGGGGAGACCCAGTACTTC. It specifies CASSRPVAGETQYF.

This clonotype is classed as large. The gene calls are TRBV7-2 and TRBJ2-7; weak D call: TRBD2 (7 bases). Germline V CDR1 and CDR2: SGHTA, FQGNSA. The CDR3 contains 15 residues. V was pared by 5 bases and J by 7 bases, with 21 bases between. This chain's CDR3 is CASSRSFGRGREQYF. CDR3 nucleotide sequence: TGTGCCAGCAGCCGCTCCTTCGGGCGGGGGCGGGAGCAGTACTTC.

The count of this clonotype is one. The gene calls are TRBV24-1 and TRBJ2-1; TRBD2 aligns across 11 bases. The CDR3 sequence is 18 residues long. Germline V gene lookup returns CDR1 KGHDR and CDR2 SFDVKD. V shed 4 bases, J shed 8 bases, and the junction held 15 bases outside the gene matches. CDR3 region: CATSDSPATSGILDEQFF. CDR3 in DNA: TGTGCCACCAGTGACTCCCCTGCGACTAGCGGGATTCTGGATGAGCAGTTCTTC.

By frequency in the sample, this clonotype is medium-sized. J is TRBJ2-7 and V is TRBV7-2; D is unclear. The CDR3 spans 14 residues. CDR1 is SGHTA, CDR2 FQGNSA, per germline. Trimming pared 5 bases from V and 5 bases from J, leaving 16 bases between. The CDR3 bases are TGTGCCAGCAGCCTAGGACGGCCTATGAACGAGCAGTACTTC. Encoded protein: CASSLGRPMNEQYF.

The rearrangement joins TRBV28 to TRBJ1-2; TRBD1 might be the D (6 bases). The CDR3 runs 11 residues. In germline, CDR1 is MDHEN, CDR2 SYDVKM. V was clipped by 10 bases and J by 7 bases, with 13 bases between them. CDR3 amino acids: CAIAGGRGYTF. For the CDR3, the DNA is TGTGCCATCGCGGGGGGCCGTGGCTACACCTTC.

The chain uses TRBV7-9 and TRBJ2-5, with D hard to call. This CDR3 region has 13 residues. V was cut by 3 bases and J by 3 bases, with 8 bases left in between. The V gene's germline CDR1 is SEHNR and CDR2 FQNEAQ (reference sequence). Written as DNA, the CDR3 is TGTGCCAGCAGCTTTTGGCCGGAAGAGACCCAGTACTTC. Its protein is CASSFWPEETQYF.

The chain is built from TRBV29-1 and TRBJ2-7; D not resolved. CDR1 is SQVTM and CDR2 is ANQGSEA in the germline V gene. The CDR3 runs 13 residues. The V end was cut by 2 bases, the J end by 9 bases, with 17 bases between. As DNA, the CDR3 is TGCAGCGTTGAAAGTTTACAGCTAAAGGGGCAGTACTTC. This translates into CSVESLQLKGQYF.

CDR3 sequence reads: CASRFGAINGYTF. CDR3 DNA sequence: TGTGCCAGTAGGTTCGGGGCGATTAATGGCTACACCTTC. V usage is TRBV7-9 and J usage is TRBJ1-2; perhaps TRBD1 as D (5 bases). CDR1 and CDR2 from the germline V gene are SEHNR and FQNEAQ (reference sequence). Trimming removed 9 bases from V and 6 bases from J, with 17 bases in between. This CDR3 has 13 residues. The whole variable domain, remainder taken from reference TRBV7-9 and TRBJ1-2, is DTGVSQNPRHKITKRGQNVTFRCDPISEHNRLYWYRQTLGQGPEFLTYFQNEAQLEKSRLLSDRFSAERPKGSFSTLEIQRTEQGDSAMYLCASRFGAINGYTFGSGTRLTVV.

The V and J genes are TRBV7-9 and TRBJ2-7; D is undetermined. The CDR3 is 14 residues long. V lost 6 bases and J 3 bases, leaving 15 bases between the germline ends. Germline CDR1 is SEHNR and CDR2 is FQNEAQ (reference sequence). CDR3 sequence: CASSPARPFYEQYF. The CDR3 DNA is TGTGCCAGCAGTCCTGCTAGGCCCTTCTACGAGCAGTACTTC. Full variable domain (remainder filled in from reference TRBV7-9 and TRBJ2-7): DTGVSQNPRHKITKRGQNVTFRCDPISEHNRLYWYRQTLGQGPEFLTYFQNEAQLEKSRLLSDRFSAERPKGSFSTLEIQRTEQGDSAMYLCASSPARPFYEQYFGPGTRLTVT.